One and the same sample provided the 9 T cell receptor beta chains below, sequenced in a study of blood T cell repertoires in COVID-19. Repertoires were generated with immunoSEQ multiplex PCR, while TCRdb's copy carries only in-frame clones and drops some. The data contain 150,000 or so clones, 75% to 90% of them singletons. The specimen was peripheral blood. Receptor source: a young man with COVID-19, enrolled during active disease.

V is TRBV7-8 and J is TRBJ2-3; no firm D call. The CDR3 has 17 amino acids. V was clipped by 0 bases and J by 4 bases, with 17 bases between them. Germline CDR1 is SGHVS and CDR2 is FQNEAQ. The CDR3 sequence: CASSLAISRHAPDTQYF. The CDR3, as DNA: TGTGCCAGCAGCTTAGCGATCTCGCGACACGCACCAGATACGCAGTATTTT.

The V and J genes are TRBV15 and TRBJ2-5, with D maybe TRBD2 (6 bases). Per the germline V gene, CDR1 is LNHNV and CDR2 is YYDKDF (reference sequence). V dropped 0 bases and J dropped 7 bases, with 15 bases sitting between them. This CDR3 region has 15 residues. CDR3 DNA: TGTGCCACCAGCAGAGATGCAGAATCCGGGGGGACCCAGTACTTC. Protein product: CATSRDAESGGTQYF.

V is TRBV11-2 and J is TRBJ2-1; no definite D call. V was cut by 6 bases and J by 0 bases, with 12 bases left in between. The germline V gene has CDR1 SGHAT and CDR2 FQNNGV. The CDR3 totals 15 residues. The CDR3 DNA is TGTGCCAGCAGACAAGCGCCAAGCTCCTACAATGAGCAGTTCTTC. Its protein product is CASRQAPSSYNEQFF.

The chain has TRBV7-8 and TRBJ2-3; 7 bases are a match to TRBD2. With 1 base clipped from V and 3 bases from J, the junction kept 4 bases outside the gene matches. The germline CDR1 and CDR2 sequences are SGHVS and FQNEAQ. This CDR3 spans 15 amino acids. The CDR3 is CASSLVGGRTDTQYF. CDR3 DNA: TGTGCCAGCAGCTTAGTGGGAGGGAGGACAGATACGCAGTATTTT.

The chain links TRBV5-6 to TRBJ2-7; TRBD1 matches 7 bases. Trimming took 4 bases from V and 2 from J; bases not matched to a gene: 12. CDR3 length: 16 residues. From germline, CDR1 is SGHDT and CDR2 YYEEEE. CDR3 residues: CASSEYRGRLTYEQYF. The CDR3 DNA is TGTGCCAGCAGCGAGTACAGGGGCCGACTTACCTACGAGCAGTACTTC.

The V and J genes are TRBV5-1 and TRBJ1-1; D ambiguous. Trimming stripped 0 bases from V and 5 bases from J, with 14 bases between. The CDR3 loop spans 15 amino acids. Germline CDR1 is SGHRS and CDR2 is YFSETQ. CDR3 residues: CASSLADPGGTEAFF. In DNA, the CDR3 is TGCGCCAGCAGCTTGGCCGATCCGGGAGGAACTGAAGCTTTCTTT.

This clone was counted between two and nine times. The genes are TRBV24-1 and TRBJ1-5, with 8 positions matching TRBD1. V was clipped by 4 bases and J by 5 bases; unmatched bases: 9. Germline values: CDR1 KGHDR, CDR2 SFDVKD. The CDR3 loop spans 16 amino acids. The CDR3 coding sequence is TGTGCCACCAGTGACCCCGCCCAGGGGGCATATCAGCCCCAGCATTTT. Translation: CATSDPAQGAYQPQHF.

The chain employs TRBV28 and TRBJ2-6; tentatively, D is TRBD1 (6 bases). The V and J ends lost 3 bases and 0 bases respectively, with 15 bases between them. Germline values: CDR1 MDHEN, CDR2 SYDVKM. CDR3 length: 18 amino acids. The CDR3 DNA reads TGTGCCAGCAGTTTCGCGGCAGGGGCTTACTCTGGGGCCAACGTCCTGACTTTC. It specifies CASSFAAGAYSGANVLTF.

The chain couples TRBV11-2 to TRBJ2-7; TRBD1 agrees at 7 bases. V lost 4 bases, J lost 6 bases, and 3 bases stayed unmatched. The CDR3 consists of 12 residues. Germline values: CDR1 SGHAT, CDR2 FQNNGV. CDR3 sequence reads: CASSSTGVEQYF. In DNA, the CDR3 is TGTGCCAGCAGCTCCACAGGGGTCGAGCAGTACTTC.